This T cell receptor (beta chain) was sequenced during a study of OX40 agonist ivuxolimab in advanced cancers. Study details: Patients with prior anti-PD-1, anti-PD-L1 or anti-CTLA-4 therapy were eligible; approximately 37% had some.

This clone was observed once. What it binds is unknown. Study-wide points: Clonal expansion was seen in CD4+ and CD8+ blood T cells by week 6 at 0.1 to 3.0 mg/kg.

Systemic immunosuppression or a history of autoimmune disease excluded patients. Sequencing was performed with immunoSEQ multiplex PCR; in TCRdb, only in-frame clones are kept and a portion is missing. The sample lists some 19,000 clones; around 78% were seen once. The CDR3 has 17 residues. V shed 5 bases, J shed 5 bases, and the junction held 15 bases outside the gene matches. The germline V gene encodes CDR1 SGHTA and CDR2 FQGNSA. The J gene is TRBJ2-5, the V gene TRBV7-2; 9 nucleotides line up with TRBD1. The receptor was derived from an adult with an advanced solid tumor such as melanoma, head and neck, liver or kidney cancer. The sequencing used CD4+ or CD8+ T cells sorted from blood, collected in a trial of the OX40 agonist ivuxolimab. The chain's CDR3 is CASSQKGGTGRRETQYF. Here the CDR3 DNA reads TGTGCCAGCAGCCAGAAGGGGGGGACAGGGAGAAGGGAGACCCAGTACTTC.